A single sample is the source of the 18 T cell receptor beta chains below, sequenced in a study of blood T cell repertoires in COVID-19. Produced via immunoSEQ multiplex PCR; TCRdb's table is partial and in-frame only. The repertoire holds about 380,000 clones, with 81% as singletons. Sequenced material: peripheral blood. These receptors came from a human donor with acute or convalescent COVID-19. The donor label of this sample is uncertain.

V is TRBV5-6 and J is TRBJ1-5; D unresolved. Germline loops: CDR1 SGHDT, CDR2 YYEEEE. V was pared by 3 bases and J by 7 bases, with 14 bases between. The CDR3 sequence is 14 residues long. CDR3 nucleotides: TGTGCCAGCAGCTCCCAGACGGGTCGGCAGCCCCAGCATTTT. Its protein is CASSSQTGRQPQHF. Supplemented by reference TRBV5-6 and TRBJ1-5, the full variable domain reads DAGVTQSPTHLIKTRGQQVTLRCSPKSGHDTVSWYQQALGQGPQFIFQYYEEEERQRGNFPDRFSGHQFPNYSSELNVNALLLGDSALYLCASSSQTGRQPQHFGDGTRLSIL.

The gene calls are TRBV18 and TRBJ2-1, with TRBD1 matching over 8 bases. The CDR3 has 17 residues. With 5 bases clipped from V and 7 bases from J, the junction kept 16 bases outside the gene matches. Germline CDR1 KGHSH, CDR2 LQKENI. CDR3 nucleotides: TGTGCCAGCTCAGACAAACTATGGACAGGGAATGGAAATGAGCAGTTCTTC. This translates into CASSDKLWTGNGNEQFF.

This clone showed up just once. The chain links TRBV5-5 to TRBJ2-6, with D perhaps TRBD1 (5 bases). The germline CDR1 and CDR2 sequences are SGHKS and YYEKEE (reference sequence). This CDR3 spans 18 amino acids. V lost 2 bases, J lost 0 bases, and 15 bases lay in between. CDR3 loop: CASSFMTVSRSGANVLTF. CDR3 sequence (DNA): TGTGCCAGCAGCTTCATGACAGTCAGCCGCTCTGGGGCCAACGTCCTGACTTTC.

This clone has more than one count but fewer than ten. The gene calls are TRBV6-1 and TRBJ1-6; 8 nucleotides align to TRBD1. Germline loops: CDR1 MNHNS, CDR2 SASEGT. Trimming cost V 2 bases and J 9 bases; bases outside gene matches: 6. The CDR3 runs 15 residues. The CDR3 DNA is TGTGCCAGCAGTGAATATTCAGGGGGCTCTTCACCCCTCCACTTT. Its translation: CASSEYSGGSSPLHF.

This clone was observed a handful of times. V is TRBV2 and J is TRBJ2-5; 8 bases line up with TRBD2. The CDR3 has 13 amino acids. Germline CDR1 and CDR2: SNHLY and FYNNEI. With 6 bases clipped from V and 5 bases from J, the junction kept 5 bases outside the gene matches. CDR3 bases: TGTGCCAGCAGGCGGGGGGCCCTTGAGACCCAGTACTTC. Translating it yields CASRRGALETQYF.

This chain joins TRBV2 and TRBJ2-3; D is possibly TRBD2 (5 bases). Germline CDR1 is SNHLY and CDR2 is FYNNEI. V was trimmed by 8 bases and J by 1 base, leaving 13 bases between them. This CDR3 is 14 amino acids long. CDR3 in amino acids: CASGRRGGTDTQYF. CDR3 coding DNA: TGTGCCAGCGGACGCCGGGGAGGCACAGATACGCAGTATTTT.

The rearrangement uses TRBV5-4 and TRBJ2-5; D not certain. Looked up from germline, CDR1 is SGHNT and CDR2 is YYREEE (reference sequence). The length of the CDR3 is 12 residues. Trimming removed 5 bases at V and 2 bases at J, with 7 bases between. The CDR3 DNA sequence: TGTGCCAGCAGTCAGGCGCAAGAGACCCAGTACTTC. Translation: CASSQAQETQYF.

The chain has TRBV30 and TRBJ1-6; D is unclear. The CDR3 length is 15 residues. V dropped 5 bases and J dropped 10 bases, with 21 bases sitting between them. Per the germline V gene, CDR1 is GTSNPN and CDR2 is SVGIG (reference sequence). This chain's CDR3 is CAWAPSGEFKSPLHF. The CDR3 nucleotides are TGTGCCTGGGCTCCTTCGGGAGAATTCAAATCACCCCTCCACTTT.

The rearrangement links TRBV6-1 to TRBJ1-1; no firm D call. This CDR3 spans 15 amino acids. Trimming took 3 bases from V and 1 from J, leaving 12 bases between them. Germline assignment: CDR1 MNHNS and CDR2 SASEGT. The CDR3 sequence: CASSEVRSGNTEAFF. The CDR3 DNA is TGTGCCAGCAGTGAGGTTCGATCAGGGAACACTGAAGCTTTCTTT.

The chain joins TRBV5-4 to TRBJ1-1; TRBD1 might be the D (5 bases). Deletions cut 4 bases from V and 0 bases from J, with 10 bases between. Germline V CDR1 and CDR2: SGHNT, YYREEE (reference sequence). This CDR3 comprises 14 residues. CDR3 bases: TGTGCCAGCAGCCATGGGGGGATGAACACTGAAGCTTTCTTT. It codes for CASSHGGMNTEAFF.

The chain recombines TRBV28 with TRBJ1-2, with a tentative D call TRBD1 (6 bases). V was clipped by 3 bases and J by 3 bases, with 23 bases between them. Germline V gene sequence: CDR1 MDHEN, CDR2 SYDVKM. The CDR3 length is 18 residues. This CDR3 is CASSLDAGGRHNDYGYTF. In DNA, the CDR3 is TGTGCCAGCAGTTTGGACGCGGGGGGCCGTCATAATGACTATGGCTACACCTTC.

The chain combines TRBV19 with TRBJ2-1, with TRBD1 identical over 7 bases. The germline V gene has CDR1 LNHDA and CDR2 SQIVND (reference sequence). V trimming: 4 bases; J trimming: 1 base; junction bases outside the gene matches: 4. The CDR3 has 15 residues. The CDR3, as DNA: TGTGCCAGTAGTAGAGGGGGCACGTCCTACAATGAGCAGTTCTTC. Translating it yields CASSRGGTSYNEQFF.

V and J are TRBV28 and TRBJ1-1; D is unresolved. The CDR3 consists of 15 residues. In germline, CDR1 is MDHEN, CDR2 SYDVKM. V lost 2 bases to trimming and J lost 1 base, with 11 bases between them. The CDR3 loop is CASSLPDMANTEAFF. CDR3 sequence (DNA): TGTGCCAGCAGTTTACCCGACATGGCGAACACTGAAGCTTTCTTT.

Note on this clone: One end of the junction is discordant with germline, which a read error may explain. The genes are TRBV10-3 and TRBJ1-6; possibly TRBD1 for D (5 bases). The CDR3 runs 12 residues. The germline CDR1 and CDR2 sequences are ENHRY and SYGVKD. The CDR3 DNA reads as TGTGCCATGAGTGCCGGAGGGGTTAACCCAATCTTT. It codes for CAMSAGGVNPIF.

The CDR3 protein is CASSFRDRLGYTF. As DNA, the CDR3 is TGTGCCAGCAGCTTTCGGGACAGGCTCGGCTACACCTTC. V and J are TRBV5-4 and TRBJ1-2; 8 nucleotides line up with TRBD1. The CDR3 runs 13 residues. Trimming at V came to 2 bases and at J to 8 bases, leaving 5 bases not matched to a gene. Germline-derived CDR1 and CDR2 are SGHNT and YYREEE (reference sequence).

This clone has only one observation. The chain carries TRBV13 and TRBJ2-4, with 7 bases matching TRBD1. The CDR3 consists of 18 residues. V lost 8 bases to trimming and J lost 0 bases; unmatched junction nucleotides: 16. The germline CDR1 and CDR2 sequences are PRHDT and FYEKMQ (reference sequence). The CDR3 region is CASERLQGSGAAKNIQYF. CDR3 in DNA: TGTGCCAGCGAACGACTACAGGGGAGCGGTGCAGCCAAAAACATTCAGTACTTC.

The chain has TRBV19 and TRBJ1-1; D gene ambiguous. CDR1 is LNHDA and CDR2 is SQIVND in the germline V gene (reference sequence). The V gene lost 1 base and the J gene lost 1 base, with 7 bases spanning the gap. The CDR3 has 14 residues. The CDR3 nucleotides read TGTGCCAGTAGTATAGTTTCGCGGAACACTGAAGCTTTCTTT. Protein sequence: CASSIVSRNTEAFF.

This clone was counted once. J is TRBJ2-5 and V is TRBV5-6, with 7 bases matching TRBD1. With 3 bases clipped from V and 4 bases from J, the junction kept 6 bases outside the gene matches. Germline-derived CDR1 and CDR2 are SGHDT and YYEEEE. This CDR3 has 14 amino acids. This CDR3 is CASSSRQGRETQYF. The CDR3 DNA reads TGTGCCAGCAGCTCAAGACAGGGTCGAGAGACCCAGTACTTC.